These 21 T cell receptor beta chains share one sample of origin, sequenced in a study of control samples from healthy donors and cancer patients. Using immunoSEQ multiplex PCR, the repertoire was profiled, and TCRdb retains in-frame clones only, with some absent. The sample lists 65,000 to 90,000 clones, approximately 91% occurring once. The material sequenced was PBMCs. Receptor source: a woman aged 45-60 years with colorectal cancer.

The rearrangement joins TRBV15 to TRBJ1-2; 9 bases align to TRBD1. Germline-derived CDR1 and CDR2 are LNHNV and YYDKDF (reference sequence). This CDR3 has 15 residues. After removal of 2 bases from V and 3 bases from J, the junction contained 4 bases not matched to a gene. CDR3 protein: CATSRQDRGDYGYTF. The CDR3 DNA follows: TGTGCCACCAGCAGACAGGACAGGGGTGACTATGGCTACACCTTC.

The rearrangement uses TRBV2 and TRBJ1-1; tentative D call: TRBD1 (6 bases). There are 13 residues in the CDR3. V shed 3 bases and J shed 6 bases, with 11 bases lying between them. Germline CDR1 reads SNHLY; CDR2 reads FYNNEI. CDR3 residues: CASSDSGGPEAFF. CDR3 nucleotides: TGTGCCAGCAGTGATAGTGGGGGCCCTGAAGCTTTCTTT.

This clone was counted only a few times. This chain connects TRBV10-2 to TRBJ2-2; the match to TRBD2 covers 7 bases. The CDR3 runs to 14 residues. With 11 bases clipped from V and 4 bases from J, the junction kept 10 bases outside the gene matches. Germline loops: CDR1 WSHSY, CDR2 SAAADI. As DNA, the CDR3 is TGCGCCGTCAGTTCCGGGACTACCACCGGGGAGCTGTTTTTT. As protein: CAVSSGTTTGELFF.

This clone was counted only a few times. This chain links TRBV7-9 with TRBJ1-2, with D maybe TRBD1 (6 bases). CDR1 SEHNR and CDR2 FQNEAQ come from the germline V gene (reference sequence). This CDR3 comprises 15 residues. With 0 bases removed from V and 2 bases from J, the gap between germline ends came to 10 bases. For the CDR3, the DNA is TGTGCCAGCAGCTTAGCCGGGACAAAGAACTATGGCTACACCTTC. Translating gives CASSLAGTKNYGYTF.

The chain combines TRBV28 with TRBJ1-5; perhaps TRBD1 as D (5 bases). Trimming left V 6 bases short and J 10 bases short, with 22 bases between. Germline V gives CDR1 MDHEN, CDR2 SYDVKM. This CDR3 is 15 amino acids long. The CDR3 loop reads CASRYRGYGLEPQHF. For the CDR3, the DNA is TGTGCCAGCAGGTATAGGGGTTACGGGTTGGAACCCCAGCATTTT.

Here the CDR3 reads CASSHLRLNTEAFF. In nucleotides, the CDR3 is TGTGCCAGTAGCCATCTACGGTTGAACACTGAAGCTTTCTTT. The chain employs TRBV19 and TRBJ1-1; D not certain. There are 14 residues in the CDR3. Germline V gives CDR1 LNHDA, CDR2 SQIVND (reference sequence). V gave up 6 bases and J gave up 0 bases, with 11 bases separating them.

The V call is TRBV6-2 or TRBV6-3, the J call TRBJ2-3; TRBD2 aligns across 11 bases. Germline trimming cut 2 bases from V and 0 bases from J; bases unmatched to any gene: 13. Per the germline V gene, CDR1 is MNHEY and CDR2 is SVGEGT. The CDR3 extends over 20 amino acids. The CDR3: CASSYTPGASGGLSTDTQYF. The DNA for the CDR3 is TGTGCCAGCAGTTACACCCCCGGGGCTAGCGGGGGGCTTAGCACAGATACGCAGTATTTT.

The CDR3 protein is CASSPGWFQETQYF. The DNA for the CDR3 is TGTGCCAGCTCGCCGGGATGGTTCCAAGAGACCCAGTACTTC. The genes are TRBV28 and TRBJ2-5; D might be TRBD2 (5 bases). Trimming left V 8 bases short and J 1 base short, with 14 bases between. This CDR3 is 14 amino acids long. The germline gives CDR1 MDHEN, CDR2 SYDVKM. Full variable domain (rest looked up from reference TRBV28 and TRBJ2-5): DVKVTQSSRYLVKRTGEKVFLECVQDMDHENMFWYRQDPGLGLRLIYFSYDVKMKEKGDIPEGYSVSREKKERFSLILESASTNQTSMYLCASSPGWFQETQYFGPGTRLLVL.

This clone came up a few times. The chain recombines TRBV5-1 with TRBJ2-7; 7 bases agree with TRBD1. V was clipped by 3 bases and J by 7 bases; unmatched bases: 10. Germline CDR1 is SGHRS and CDR2 is YFSETQ. This CDR3 is 14 amino acids long. The CDR3 sequence is CASSSGQQEGEQYV. The CDR3 DNA reads as TGCGCCAGCAGCTCGGGACAGCAGGAAGGAGAGCAGTACGTC.

This clone was observed a few times. V is TRBV18 and J is TRBJ2-2, with TRBD1 as a possible D gene (6 bases). Per the germline V gene, CDR1 is KGHSH and CDR2 is LQKENI. Trimming stripped 5 bases from V and 5 bases from J, with 12 bases between. The CDR3 length is 14 residues. The CDR3 sequence is CASSTTGITGELFF. CDR3 in DNA: TGTGCCAGCTCAACTACAGGGATAACCGGGGAGCTGTTTTTT.

The J gene is TRBJ1-4, the V gene TRBV25-1; weak D call: TRBD1 (6 bases). V was trimmed by 6 bases and J by 8 bases, leaving 16 bases between them. Germline V gives CDR1 MGHDK, CDR2 SYGVNS. This CDR3 is 14 amino acids long. The CDR3: CASSVGGGDEKLFF. The CDR3 DNA follows: TGTGCCAGCAGCGTCGGAGGGGGGGACGAAAAACTGTTTTTT.

The chain has TRBV7-9 and TRBJ1-1; 7 bases match TRBD1. The CDR3 is 13 residues long. Germline lookup yields CDR1 SEHNR and CDR2 FQNEAQ (reference sequence). V gave up 3 bases and J gave up 4 bases; unmatched junction bases: 2. CDR3 sequence: CASSLNRGTEAFF. DNA of the CDR3: TGTGCCAGCAGCTTGAACAGGGGCACTGAAGCTTTCTTT.

The chain is built from TRBV2 and TRBJ2-7; TRBD1 matches 10 bases. The length of the CDR3 is 16 residues. Germline CDR1 is SNHLY and CDR2 is FYNNEI. V shed 8 bases and J 7 bases; nucleotides not matched to a gene: 17. This CDR3 is CASLRSGGTGEGEQYV. CDR3 DNA: TGTGCCAGCCTCAGGAGTGGCGGGACAGGGGAAGGAGAGCAGTACGTC.

The V and J genes are TRBV7-3 and TRBJ2-5; D may correspond to TRBD1 or TRBD2 (5 bases each). The germline CDR1 and CDR2 sequences are SGHTA and FQGTGA. The V and J ends lost 5 bases and 2 bases respectively, with 9 bases between them. This CDR3 has 13 amino acids. CDR3 nucleotides: TGTGCCAGCAGCCACGGGGCTCAAGAGACCCAGTACTTC. Translated, it gives CASSHGAQETQYF.

This chain uses TRBV7-2 with TRBJ1-2; no clear D gene. CDR3 length: 14 amino acids. Looked up from germline, CDR1 is SGHTA and CDR2 is FQGNSA. Trimming pared 2 bases from V and 2 bases from J, leaving 9 bases between. CDR3 loop: CASSLSKANYGYTF. CDR3 coding DNA: TGTGCCAGCAGCTTAAGCAAAGCCAACTATGGCTACACCTTC.

The rearrangement joins TRBV6-1 to TRBJ1-2; D is possibly TRBD1 (6 bases). Trimming left V 3 bases short and J 6 bases short, with 14 bases between. Per the germline V gene, CDR1 is MNHNS and CDR2 is SASEGT. The CDR3 extends over 14 amino acids. The DNA for the CDR3 is TGTGCCAGCAGTGACCCACGGGGGGCCGATGGCTACACCTTC. Its protein is CASSDPRGADGYTF.

This clone appeared a single time. J is TRBJ2-2 and V is TRBV7-3; the D is unclear. Germline lookup yields CDR1 SGHTA and CDR2 FQGTGA. The CDR3 is made up of 14 amino acids. Trimming took off 0 bases at V and 4 bases at J, with 6 bases between the two ends. The CDR3 protein is CASSLTLGTGELFF. The CDR3 DNA reads TGTGCCAGCAGCTTAACGTTAGGCACCGGGGAGCTGTTTTTT.

This clone was seen a few times. The rearrangement joins TRBV10-1 to TRBJ2-7, with 10 bases matching TRBD1. CDR1 and CDR2 (germline): WNHNN, SYGVQD (reference sequence). V was clipped by 3 bases and J by 7 bases; unmatched bases: 9. There are 15 residues in the CDR3. The CDR3 reads CASSDGRQGAEEQYV. Written as DNA, the CDR3 is TGCGCCAGCAGTGATGGGAGACAGGGGGCTGAGGAGCAGTACGTC.

This rearrangement joins TRBV7-6 to TRBJ1-6; 12 bases are a match to TRBD1. J lost 12 bases, V lost 4 bases, and 4 bases had no gene match. Germline CDR1 and CDR2: SGHVS and FNYEAQ. The CDR3 runs to 14 residues. The CDR3 protein is CASSSGQGAEPLHF. In nucleotides, the CDR3 is TGTGCCAGCAGCTCGGGACAGGGGGCAGAACCCCTCCACTTT.

CDR3: CASFQNFAGELFF. CDR3 coding DNA: TGTGCCAGCTTCCAGAATTTCGCCGGGGAGCTGTTTTTT. The chain is built from TRBV12-3 or TRBV12-4 and TRBJ2-2; D not certain. Deletions cut 8 bases from V and 6 bases from J, with 13 bases between. The CDR3 length is 13 residues.

The chain joins TRBV5-1 to TRBJ2-1, with D tentatively TRBD1 (6 bases). V shed 2 bases and J shed 0 bases, with 9 bases lying between them. CDR3 length equals 15 residues. Germline CDR1 SGHRS, CDR2 YFSETQ. CDR3 residues: CASSLGQSSYNEQFF. CDR3 in DNA: TGCGCCAGCAGCTTAGGACAGAGCTCCTACAATGAGCAGTTCTTC.